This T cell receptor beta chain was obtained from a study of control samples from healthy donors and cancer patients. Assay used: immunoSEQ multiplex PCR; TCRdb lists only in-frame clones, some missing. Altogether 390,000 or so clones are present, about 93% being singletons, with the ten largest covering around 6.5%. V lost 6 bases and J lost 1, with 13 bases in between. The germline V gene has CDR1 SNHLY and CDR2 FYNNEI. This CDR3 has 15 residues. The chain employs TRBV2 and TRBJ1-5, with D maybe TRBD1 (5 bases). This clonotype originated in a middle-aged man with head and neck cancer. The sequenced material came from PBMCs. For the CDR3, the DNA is TGTGCCAGCAGGCCCGGGACCGTGAGCAATCAGCCCCAGCATTTT. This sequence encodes CASRPGTVSNQPQHF.